Following are 14 T cell receptor beta chains from one sample sequenced in a study of blood T cell repertoires in COVID-19. TCRdb's table, derived via immunoSEQ multiplex PCR, lists solely in-frame clones and lacks some. The profile shows 95,000 to 110,000 clones, 89% of them singletons. The sequencing input was peripheral blood. These receptors all come from a woman aged 55-70 years with acute or convalescent COVID-19.

To note about this clone: Within the sample, other DNA sequences also encode this same CDR3. The rearrangement joins TRBV5-1 to TRBJ2-1; 11 bases align to TRBD2. The ends lost 4 bases at V and 4 bases at J; junction bases unmatched: 4. The CDR3 length is 15 residues. Germline CDR1 is SGHRS and CDR2 is YFSETQ. The CDR3 DNA is TGCGCCAGCAGCCCCGGACTAGCGGGTTACAATGAGCAGTTCTTC. Translation: CASSPGLAGYNEQFF.

The V and J genes are TRBV10-2 and TRBJ2-5, with 12 bases lining up with TRBD1. Germline assignment: CDR1 WSHSY and CDR2 SAAADI. The V gene end was trimmed by 0 bases and the J gene end by 5 bases; junction bases not matched to a gene: 7. This CDR3 region has 17 residues. CDR3 bases: TGCGCCAGCAGTGAGTCGGGACAGGGGGCGCTACGGGAGACCCAGTACTTC. Amino acids: CASSESGQGALRETQYF.

V usage is TRBV7-2 and J usage is TRBJ2-3; D perhaps matches TRBD2 (5 bases). With 5 bases removed from V and 4 bases from J, the gap between germline ends came to 19 bases. This CDR3 region has 16 residues. Germline values: CDR1 SGHTA, CDR2 FQGNSA. The CDR3, as DNA: TGTGCCAGCAGCCCCCCAAGACTACGCGGTGCAGATACGCAGTATTTT. Translating it yields CASSPPRLRGADTQYF.

The genes are TRBV5-1 and TRBJ2-7, with D perhaps matching TRBD1 (5 bases). This CDR3 has 13 residues. Trimming pared 1 base from V and 3 bases from J, leaving 8 bases between. Germline CDR1 reads SGHRS; CDR2 reads YFSETQ. This CDR3 is CASSLTGLYEQYF. Written as DNA, the CDR3 is TGCGCCAGCAGCTTGACAGGCCTCTACGAGCAGTACTTC. Filled out from reference TRBV5-1 and TRBJ2-7, the complete variable domain reads KAGVTQTPRYLIKTRGQQVTLSCSPISGHRSVSWYQQTPGQGLQFLFEYFSETQRNKGNFPGRFSGRQFSNSRSEMNVSTLELGDSALYLCASSLTGLYEQYFGPGTRLTVT.

V gene TRBV24-1 combines with J gene TRBJ1-2; 9 positions match TRBD1. This CDR3 is built from 15 residues. CDR1 is KGHDR, CDR2 SFDVKD, per germline. V trimming: 4 bases; J trimming: 4 bases; junction bases outside the gene matches: 6. The CDR3 DNA follows: TGTGCCACCAGTGACCAGTCGGACAGGGGCTATGGCTACACCTTC. It yields the protein CATSDQSDRGYGYTF.

V and J are TRBV28 and TRBJ2-7; 9 nucleotides agree with TRBD1. With V trimmed by 3 bases and J by 7 bases, 7 bases remained unmatched. This CDR3 region has 14 residues. CDR1 is MDHEN and CDR2 is SYDVKM in the germline V gene. CDR3 sequence (DNA): TGTGCCAGCAGTTTTAGGGACAGGGCAGGGGAGCAGTACTTC. Translating it yields CASSFRDRAGEQYF.

This clone has a single count. The chain couples TRBV14 to TRBJ2-1; D call uncertain. Trimming pared 2 bases from V and 6 bases from J, leaving 2 bases between. This CDR3 has 11 residues. Germline V gene data show CDR1 as SGHDN and CDR2 as FVKESK. For the CDR3, the DNA is TGTGCCAGCAGCCAACTCAATGAGCAGTTCTTC. Translating it yields CASSQLNEQFF.

In this sample, this clone turned up once. This chain connects TRBV9 to TRBJ2-1, with 8 bases that match TRBD1. With 3 bases clipped from V and 0 bases from J, the junction kept 2 bases outside the gene matches. The CDR3 has 15 amino acids. The germline V gene has CDR1 SGDLS and CDR2 YYNGEE. CDR3: CASSGGQGSYNEQFF. CDR3 bases: TGTGCCAGCAGCGGAGGACAGGGCTCCTACAATGAGCAGTTCTTC. Full variable domain (outside the CDR3, taken from reference TRBV9 and TRBJ2-1): DSGVTQTPKHLITATGQRVTLRCSPRSGDLSVYWYQQSLDQGLQFLIQYYNGEERAKGNILERFSAQQFPDLHSELNLSSLELGDSALYFCASSGGQGSYNEQFFGPGTRLTVL.

This clone was observed a few times. This chain joins TRBV3-1 (or the pseudogene TRBV3-2) and TRBJ1-1; D is unclear. Germline assignment: CDR1 LGHDT and CDR2 YNNKEL (reference sequence). There are 12 residues in the CDR3. Trimming removed 4 bases at V and 1 base at J, with 4 bases between. The CDR3 coding sequence is TGTGCCAGCAGCCCGGGGAACACTGAAGCTTTCTTT. This sequence encodes CASSPGNTEAFF.

The chain carries TRBV27 and TRBJ2-3; 7 nucleotides agree with TRBD2. V trimming: 0 bases; J trimming: 3 bases; junction bases outside the gene matches: 9. CDR1 is MNHEY, CDR2 SMNVEV, per germline (reference sequence). This CDR3 contains 17 residues. The DNA of the CDR3 is TGTGCCAGCAGTTTATCGGTCGGCGGGAGAGCAACAGATACGCAGTATTTT. Residues: CASSLSVGGRATDTQYF.

This rearrangement joins TRBV7-3 to TRBJ2-4; 8 bases are shared with TRBD1. The J segment lost 8 bases and the V segment lost 5 bases, leaving 8 bases of the junction unmatched. From germline, CDR1 is SGHTA and CDR2 FQGTGA. The CDR3 covers 14 residues. DNA for the CDR3: TGTGCCAGCAGCCAATCAGGGGGCCAGGACATTCAGTACTTC. Its protein product is CASSQSGGQDIQYF.

This clone was seen a handful of times. The V call is TRBV3-1 (or the pseudogene TRBV3-2), the J call TRBJ1-2, with D perhaps TRBD1 (6 bases). The CDR3 spans 15 residues. Germline CDR1 is LGHDT and CDR2 is YNNKEL (reference sequence). The germline V and J ends were trimmed by 4 bases and 1 base, with 13 bases remaining between them. CDR3 bases: TGTGCCAGCAGCCTCGCTAGCAGGGGTAACTATGGCTACACCTTC. Encoded protein: CASSLASRGNYGYTF.

The chain is built from TRBV6-1 and TRBJ1-3; a possible D gene is TRBD1 (5 bases). This CDR3 is built from 17 residues. V lost 3 bases and J lost 5, with 20 bases in between. Germline V gene lookup returns CDR1 MNHNS and CDR2 SASEGT. The CDR3 coding sequence is TGTGCCAGCAGTGAGTTGGGGTCAGGGTGGCTTCGAAACACCATATATTTT. Protein: CASSELGSGWLRNTIYF.

The V gene is TRBV7-6, the J gene TRBJ2-1; 8 bases fit TRBD2. The CDR3 is 16 residues long. Trimming at V came to 5 bases and at J to 0 bases, leaving 6 bases not matched to a gene. Looked up from germline, CDR1 is SGHVS and CDR2 is FNYEAQ. As DNA, the CDR3 is TGTGCCAGCAGCCCAATAGCGGGGAGCTCCTACAATGAGCAGTTCTTC. It specifies CASSPIAGSSYNEQFF.